Presented here are 4 T cell receptor beta chains from one specimen sequenced in a study of tumor-infiltrating lymphocytes in primary liver carcinoma. TCR beta cDNA was made from 500 ng total RNA with a constant-region primer. Slightly modified ARM-PCR served as the procedure for the TCR beta libraries. These libraries came from three rounds of nested multiplex PCR. TRBV1-TRBV30 forward primers paired with a C-beta reverse primer drove the first two PCR rounds, around 10 cycles each. From the multiplex PCR reads, TCRdb called clonotypes with MiXCR, one entry per CDR3 protein. Of 90,000 to 100,000 distinct CDR3 sequences listed, 55% to 70% are singletons. Unsorted bulk tissue of roughly 18-31 mg yielded co-extracted RNA and DNA. The source material was liver tumor tissue from sampling region 5. Documented subset: tumor region T5, tumor centre. The source is a woman aged 60-70 years with primary liver carcinoma and hepatitis B virus infection.

Of note for this clonotype: The junction departs from germline at one end; a sequencing error may be responsible. The J gene is TRBJ2-1, the V gene TRBV4-1; 10 positions agree with TRBD1. Germline CDR1 is MGHRA and CDR2 is YSYEKL. This CDR3 region has 15 residues. CDR3 sequence reads: CANGQADRGRNEQSF. DNA of the CDR3: TGCGCCAACGGCCAAGCAGACAGGGGGCGGAATGAGCAGTCCTTC.

Only one count was recorded for this clonotype. One junction end disagrees with the germline gene, perhaps due to a read error. The chain joins TRBV4-1 to TRBJ2-6, with 7 bases lining up with TRBD1. Germline V gene lookup returns CDR1 MGHRA and CDR2 YSYEKL. This CDR3 region has 18 residues. The CDR3 DNA follows: TGCGCCAGCAGCCAAGATGGACAGGCCAGCACTGGGACCAACGTCCTGACTTTC. This encodes CASSQDGQASTGTNVLTF.

The sample holds a few counts of this clonotype. This sequence joins TRBV7-9 and TRBJ2-5; D is tentatively TRBD1 or TRBD2 (6 bases each). Germline V lookup: CDR1 SEHNR, CDR2 FQNEAQ (reference sequence). V was clipped by 3 bases and J by 0 bases, with 11 bases between them. There are 15 residues in the CDR3. The CDR3, as DNA: TGTGCCAGCAGCTTTGGGGGGCCGTACCAAGAGACCCAGTACTTC. It is translated as CASSFGGPYQETQYF.

A remark on this clonotype: Germline is not matched at one junction end, which may reflect a read error. The chain links TRBV28 to TRBJ2-1; D is possibly TRBD1 (6 bases). Germline CDR1 is MDHEN and CDR2 is SYDVKM. There are 15 residues in the CDR3. The CDR3 sequence: CASSHRAHSYNEQLF. The CDR3 region has the DNA TGTGCCAGCAGCCACAGGGCGCACTCCTACAATGAGCAGCTCTTC. Based on the CDR3 plus reference TRBV28 and TRBJ2-1, the full variable domain is DVKVTQSSRYLVKRTGEKVFLECVQDMDHENMFWYRQDPGLGLRLIYFSYDVKMKEKGDIPEGYSVSREKKERFSLILESASTNQTSMYLCASSHRAHSYNEQLFGPGTRLTVL.